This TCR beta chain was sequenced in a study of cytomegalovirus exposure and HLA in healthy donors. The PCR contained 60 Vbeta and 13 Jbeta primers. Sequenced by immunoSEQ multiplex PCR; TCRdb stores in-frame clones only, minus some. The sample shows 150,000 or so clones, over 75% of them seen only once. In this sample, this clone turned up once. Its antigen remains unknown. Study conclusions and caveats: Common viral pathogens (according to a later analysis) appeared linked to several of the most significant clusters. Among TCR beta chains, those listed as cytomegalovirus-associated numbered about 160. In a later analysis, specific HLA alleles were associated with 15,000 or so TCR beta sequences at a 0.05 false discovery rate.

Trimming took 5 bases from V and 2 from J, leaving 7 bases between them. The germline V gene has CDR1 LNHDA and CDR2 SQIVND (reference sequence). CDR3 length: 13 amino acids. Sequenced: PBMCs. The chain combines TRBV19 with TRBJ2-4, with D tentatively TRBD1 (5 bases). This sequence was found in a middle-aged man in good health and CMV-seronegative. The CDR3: CASSPGTKNIQYF. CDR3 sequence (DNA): TGTGCCAGTAGTCCAGGGACCAAAAACATTCAGTACTTC.